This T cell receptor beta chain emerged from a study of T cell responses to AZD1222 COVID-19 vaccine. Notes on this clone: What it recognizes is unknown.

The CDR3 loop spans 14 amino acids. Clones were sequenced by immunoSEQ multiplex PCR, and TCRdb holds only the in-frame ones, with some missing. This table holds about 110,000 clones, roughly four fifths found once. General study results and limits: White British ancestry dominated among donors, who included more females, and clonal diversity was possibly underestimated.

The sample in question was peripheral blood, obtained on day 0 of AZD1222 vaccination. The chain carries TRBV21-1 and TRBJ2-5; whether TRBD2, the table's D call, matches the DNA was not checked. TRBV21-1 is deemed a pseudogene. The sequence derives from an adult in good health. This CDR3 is CASFHSGRLETQYF. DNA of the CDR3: TGTGCCAGCTTCCATAGCGGGAGGCTGGAGACCCAGTACTTC.